Here is one TCR beta chain with its context. Its antigen is unidentified. This sample was included in a study of cytomegalovirus exposure and HLA in healthy donors. PCR employed 60 Vbeta and 13 Jbeta primers. The protocol was immunoSEQ multiplex PCR, while the TCRdb copy is restricted to in-frame clones and leaves out a portion. The table shows about 82,000 clones, with 10% occurring only once. J gave up 0 bases and V 2 bases, and 7 bases lay outside the gene matches. Germline CDR1 reads SGDLS; CDR2 reads YYNGEE. This CDR3 has 17 residues. Study-wide points: Presence/absence analyses rested on an assumption that sequencing depth was roughly uniform across donors. The study labeled 164 TCR beta chains cytomegalovirus-associated.

Sequencing was done on a sample of PBMCs. This rearrangement joins TRBV9 to TRBJ2-3, with 9 bases aligning to TRBD2. This TCR came from a man aged 60-69 years in good health and CMV-seropositive. The CDR3 DNA sequence: TGTGCCAGCAGCGTGAGCGGGGGGCCCCCTAGCACAGATACGCAGTATTTT. Translated: CASSVSGGPPSTDTQYF.